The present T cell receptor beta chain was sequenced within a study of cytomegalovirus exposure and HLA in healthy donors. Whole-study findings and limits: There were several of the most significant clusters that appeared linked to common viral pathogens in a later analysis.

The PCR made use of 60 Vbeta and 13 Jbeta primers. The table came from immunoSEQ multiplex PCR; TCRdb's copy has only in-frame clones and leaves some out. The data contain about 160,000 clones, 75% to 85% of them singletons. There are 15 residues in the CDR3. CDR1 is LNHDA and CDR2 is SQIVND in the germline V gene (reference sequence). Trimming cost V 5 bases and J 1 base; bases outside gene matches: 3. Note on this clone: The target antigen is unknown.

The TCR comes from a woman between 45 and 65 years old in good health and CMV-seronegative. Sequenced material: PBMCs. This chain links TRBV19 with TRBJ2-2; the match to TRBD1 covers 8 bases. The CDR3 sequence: CASSPGTGNTGELFF. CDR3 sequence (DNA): TGTGCCAGTAGTCCCGGGACAGGGAACACCGGGGAGCTGTTTTTT.